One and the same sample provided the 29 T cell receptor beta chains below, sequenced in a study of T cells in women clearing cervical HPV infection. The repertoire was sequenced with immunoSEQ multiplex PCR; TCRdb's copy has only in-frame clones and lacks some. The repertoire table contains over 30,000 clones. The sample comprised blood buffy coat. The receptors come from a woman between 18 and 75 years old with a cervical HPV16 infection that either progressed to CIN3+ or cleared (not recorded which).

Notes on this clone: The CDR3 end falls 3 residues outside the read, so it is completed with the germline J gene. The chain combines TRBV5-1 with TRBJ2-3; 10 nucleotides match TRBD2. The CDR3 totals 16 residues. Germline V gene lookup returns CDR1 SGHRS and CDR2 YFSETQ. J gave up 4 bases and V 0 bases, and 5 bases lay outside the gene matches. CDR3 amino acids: CASSLGLAGRADTQYF. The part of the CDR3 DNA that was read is TGCGCCAGCAGCTTGGGACTAGCGGGTAGGGCAGATACG. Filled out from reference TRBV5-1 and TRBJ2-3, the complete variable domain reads KAGVTQTPRYLIKTRGQQVTLSCSPISGHRSVSWYQQTPGQGLQFLFEYFSETQRNKGNFPGRFSGRQFSNSRSEMNVSTLELGDSALYLCASSLGLAGRADTQYFGPGTRLTVL.

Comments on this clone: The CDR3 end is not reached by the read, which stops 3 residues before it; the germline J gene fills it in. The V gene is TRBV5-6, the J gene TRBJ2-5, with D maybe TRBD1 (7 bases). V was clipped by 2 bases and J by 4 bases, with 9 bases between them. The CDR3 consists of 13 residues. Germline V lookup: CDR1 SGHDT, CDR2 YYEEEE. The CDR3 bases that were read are TGTGCCAGCAGCTTTCAGGGGGGAGAGACC. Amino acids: CASSFQGGET. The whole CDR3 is CASSFQGGETQYF.

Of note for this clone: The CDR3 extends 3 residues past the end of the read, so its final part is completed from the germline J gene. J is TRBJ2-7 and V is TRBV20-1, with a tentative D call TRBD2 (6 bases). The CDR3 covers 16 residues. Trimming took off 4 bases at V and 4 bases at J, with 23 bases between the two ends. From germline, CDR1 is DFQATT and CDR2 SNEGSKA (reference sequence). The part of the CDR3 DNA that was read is TGCAGTGCTAAAGCCGGGACTTCCAAAATGGGGTACGAG. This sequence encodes CSAKAGTSKMGYE. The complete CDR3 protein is CSAKAGTSKMGYEQYF.

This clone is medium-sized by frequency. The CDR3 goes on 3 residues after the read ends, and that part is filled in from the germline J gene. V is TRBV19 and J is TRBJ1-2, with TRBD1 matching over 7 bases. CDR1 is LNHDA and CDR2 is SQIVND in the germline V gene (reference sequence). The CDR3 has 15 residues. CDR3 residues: CASTLRPGQVYRYTF. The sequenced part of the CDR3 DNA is TGTGCCAGTACCCTACGCCCTGGACAGGTTTACCGC. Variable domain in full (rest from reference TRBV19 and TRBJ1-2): DGGITQSPKYLFRKEGQNVTLSCEQNLNHDAMYWYRQDPGQGLRLIYYSQIVNDFQKGDIAEGYSVSREKKESFPLTVTSAQKNPTAFYLCASTLRPGQVYRYTFGSGTRLTVV.

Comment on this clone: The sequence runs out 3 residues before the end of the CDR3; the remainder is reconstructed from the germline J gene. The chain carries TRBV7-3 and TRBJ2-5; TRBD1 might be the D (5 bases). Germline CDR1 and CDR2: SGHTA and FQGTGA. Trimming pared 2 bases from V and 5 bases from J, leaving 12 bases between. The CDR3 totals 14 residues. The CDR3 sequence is CASSLGEKGETQYF. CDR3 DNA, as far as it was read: TGTGCCAGCAGCTTAGGAGAGAAGGGGGAGACC. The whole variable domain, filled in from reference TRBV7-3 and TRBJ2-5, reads GAGVSQTPSNKVTEKGKYVELRCDPISGHTALYWYRQSLGQGPEFLIYFQGTGAADDSGLPNDRFFAVRPEGSVSTLKIQRTERGDSAVYLCASSLGEKGETQYFGPGTRLLVL.

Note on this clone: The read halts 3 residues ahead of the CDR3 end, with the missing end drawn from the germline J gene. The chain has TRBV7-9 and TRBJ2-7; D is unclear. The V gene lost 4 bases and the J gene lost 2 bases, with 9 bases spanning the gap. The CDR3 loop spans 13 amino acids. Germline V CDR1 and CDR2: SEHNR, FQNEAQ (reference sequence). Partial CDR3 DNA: TGTGCCAGCAGCTCTGACTTACCCTACGAG. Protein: CASSSDLPYE. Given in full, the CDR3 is CASSSDLPYEQYF.

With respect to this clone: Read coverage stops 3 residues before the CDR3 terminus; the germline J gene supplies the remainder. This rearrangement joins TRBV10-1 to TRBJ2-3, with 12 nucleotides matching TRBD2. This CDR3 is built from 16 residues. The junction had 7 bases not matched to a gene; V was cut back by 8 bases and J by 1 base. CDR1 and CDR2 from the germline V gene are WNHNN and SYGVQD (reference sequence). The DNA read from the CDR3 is TGCGCCAGCGCCCGCCCTAGCGGGAGGGGCACAGATACG. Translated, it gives CASARPSGRGTDT. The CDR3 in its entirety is CASARPSGRGTDTQYF.

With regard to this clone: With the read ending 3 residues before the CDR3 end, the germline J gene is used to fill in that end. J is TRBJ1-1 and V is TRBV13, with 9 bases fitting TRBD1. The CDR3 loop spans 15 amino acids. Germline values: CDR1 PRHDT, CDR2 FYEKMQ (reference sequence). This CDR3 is CASSLKGTGLAEAFF. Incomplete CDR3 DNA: TGTGCCAGCAGCTTAAAGGGGACAGGGCTCGCCGAA.

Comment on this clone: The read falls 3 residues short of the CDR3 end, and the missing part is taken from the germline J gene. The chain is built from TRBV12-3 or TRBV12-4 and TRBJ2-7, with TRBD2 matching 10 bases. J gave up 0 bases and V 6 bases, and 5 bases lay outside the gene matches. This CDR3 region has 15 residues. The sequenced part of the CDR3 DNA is TGTGCCAGCAGCTCTAGCGGGGGCCGCTCCTACGAG. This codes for CASSSSGGRSYE. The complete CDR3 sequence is CASSSSGGRSYEQYF.

CDR3 DNA (partial): TGTGCCAGCAGTTCACCCTCTCAAACTGCTTACTATGGC. Protein product: CASSSPSQTAYYG. The whole CDR3 sequence reads CASSSPSQTAYYGYTF. The gene calls are TRBV28 and TRBJ1-2; D remains ambiguous. Sequencing ends 3 residues short of the CDR3 end; the germline J gene provides the rest. Germline CDR1 is MDHEN and CDR2 is SYDVKM. There are 16 residues in the CDR3. Trimming took off 4 bases at V and 3 bases at J, with 18 bases between the two ends.

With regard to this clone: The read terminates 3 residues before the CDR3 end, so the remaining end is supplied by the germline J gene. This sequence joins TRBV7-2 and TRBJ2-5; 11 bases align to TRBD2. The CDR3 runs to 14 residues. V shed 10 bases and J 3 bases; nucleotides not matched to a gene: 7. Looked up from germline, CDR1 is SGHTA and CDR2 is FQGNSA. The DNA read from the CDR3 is TGTGCCACCGTCCTTAGCGGGGGGGAAGAGACC. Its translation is CATVLSGGEET. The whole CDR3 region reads CATVLSGGEETQYF.

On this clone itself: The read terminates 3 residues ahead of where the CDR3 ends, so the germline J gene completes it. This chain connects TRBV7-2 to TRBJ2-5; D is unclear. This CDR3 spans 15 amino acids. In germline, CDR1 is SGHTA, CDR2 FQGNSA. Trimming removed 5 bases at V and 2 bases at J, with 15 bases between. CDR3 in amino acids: CASSPGVNRQETQYF. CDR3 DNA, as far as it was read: TGTGCCAGCAGCCCAGGAGTGAACCGACAAGAGACC. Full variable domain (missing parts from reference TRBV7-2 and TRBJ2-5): GAGVSQSPSNKVTEKGKDVELRCDPISGHTALYWYRQSLGQGLEFLIYFQGNSAPDKSGLPSDRFSAERTGGSVSTLTIQRTQQEDSAVYLCASSPGVNRQETQYFGPGTRLLVL.

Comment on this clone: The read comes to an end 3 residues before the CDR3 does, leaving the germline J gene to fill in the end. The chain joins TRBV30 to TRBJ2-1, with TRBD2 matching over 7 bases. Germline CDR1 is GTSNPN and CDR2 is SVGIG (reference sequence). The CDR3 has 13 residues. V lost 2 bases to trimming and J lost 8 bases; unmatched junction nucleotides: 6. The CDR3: CAWSFPGLDEQFF. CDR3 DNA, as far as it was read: TGTGCCTGGAGTTTCCCCGGACTAGATGAG.

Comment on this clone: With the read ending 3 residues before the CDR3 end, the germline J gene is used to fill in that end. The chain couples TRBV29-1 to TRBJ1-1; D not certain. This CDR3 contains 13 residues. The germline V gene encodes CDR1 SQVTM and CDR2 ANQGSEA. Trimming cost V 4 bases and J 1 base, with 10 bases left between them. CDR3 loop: CSVGKGKNTEAFF. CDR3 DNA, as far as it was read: TGCAGCGTTGGAAAGGGCAAGAACACTGAA.

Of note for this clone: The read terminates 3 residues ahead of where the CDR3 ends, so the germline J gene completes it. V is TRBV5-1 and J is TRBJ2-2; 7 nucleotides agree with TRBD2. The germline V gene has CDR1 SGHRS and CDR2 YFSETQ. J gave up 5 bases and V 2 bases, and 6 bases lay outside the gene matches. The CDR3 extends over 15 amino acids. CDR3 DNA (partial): TGCGCCAGCAGCTTTTACCGGGGAGGGACCGGGGAG. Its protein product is CASSFYRGGTGE. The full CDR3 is CASSFYRGGTGELFF. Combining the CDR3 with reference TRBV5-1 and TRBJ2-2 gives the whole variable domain KAGVTQTPRYLIKTRGQQVTLSCSPISGHRSVSWYQQTPGQGLQFLFEYFSETQRNKGNFPGRFSGRQFSNSRSEMNVSTLELGDSALYLCASSFYRGGTGELFFGEGSRLTVL.

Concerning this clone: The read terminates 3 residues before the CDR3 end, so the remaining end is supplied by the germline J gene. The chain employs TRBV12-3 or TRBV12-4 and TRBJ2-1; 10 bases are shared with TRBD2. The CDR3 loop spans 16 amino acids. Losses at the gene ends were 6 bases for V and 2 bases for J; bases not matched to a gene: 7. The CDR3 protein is CASSTLSGRAYNEQFF. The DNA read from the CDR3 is TGTGCCAGCAGCACCCTCAGCGGGAGGGCCTACAATGAG.

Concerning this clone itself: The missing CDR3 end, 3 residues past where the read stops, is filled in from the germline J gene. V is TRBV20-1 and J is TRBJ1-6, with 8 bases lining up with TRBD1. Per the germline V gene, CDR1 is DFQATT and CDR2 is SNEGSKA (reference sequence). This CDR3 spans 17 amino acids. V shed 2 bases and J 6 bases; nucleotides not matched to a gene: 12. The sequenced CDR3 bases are TGCAGTGCTAGACCAACATCAGGGGGCGCCGGTAATTCACCC. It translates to CSARPTSGGAGNSP. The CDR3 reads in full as CSARPTSGGAGNSPLHF.

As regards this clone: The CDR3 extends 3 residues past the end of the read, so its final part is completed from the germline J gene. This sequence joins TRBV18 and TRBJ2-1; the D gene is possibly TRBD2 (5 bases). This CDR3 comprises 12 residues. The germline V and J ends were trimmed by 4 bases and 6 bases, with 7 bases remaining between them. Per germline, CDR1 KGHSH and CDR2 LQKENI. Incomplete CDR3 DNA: TGTGCCAGCTCACAGCGGCGCAATGAG. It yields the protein CASSQRRNE. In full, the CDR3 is CASSQRRNEQFF.

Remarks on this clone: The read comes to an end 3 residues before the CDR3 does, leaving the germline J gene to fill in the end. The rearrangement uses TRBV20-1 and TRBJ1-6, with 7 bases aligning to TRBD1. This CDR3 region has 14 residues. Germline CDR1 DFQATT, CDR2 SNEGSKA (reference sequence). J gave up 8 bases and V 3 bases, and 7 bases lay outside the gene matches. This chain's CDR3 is CSARQGGEYSPLHF. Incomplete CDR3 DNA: TGCAGTGCTAGGCAGGGGGGAGAGTATTCACCC.

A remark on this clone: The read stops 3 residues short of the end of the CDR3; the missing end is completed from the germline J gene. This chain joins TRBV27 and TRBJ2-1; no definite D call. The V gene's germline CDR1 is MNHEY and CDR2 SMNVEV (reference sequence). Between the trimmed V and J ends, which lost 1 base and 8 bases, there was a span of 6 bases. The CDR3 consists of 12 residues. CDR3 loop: CASSLFGHEQFF. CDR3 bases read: TGTGCCAGCAGTTTATTTGGCCATGAG.

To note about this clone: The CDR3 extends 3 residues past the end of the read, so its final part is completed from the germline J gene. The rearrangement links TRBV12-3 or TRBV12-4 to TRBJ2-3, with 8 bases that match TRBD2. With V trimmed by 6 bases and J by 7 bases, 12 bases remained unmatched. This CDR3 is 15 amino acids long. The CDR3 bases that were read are TGTGCCAGCAGCGACGGGACTAGGGGAGGCTATACG. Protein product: CASSDGTRGGYT. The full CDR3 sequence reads CASSDGTRGGYTQYF.

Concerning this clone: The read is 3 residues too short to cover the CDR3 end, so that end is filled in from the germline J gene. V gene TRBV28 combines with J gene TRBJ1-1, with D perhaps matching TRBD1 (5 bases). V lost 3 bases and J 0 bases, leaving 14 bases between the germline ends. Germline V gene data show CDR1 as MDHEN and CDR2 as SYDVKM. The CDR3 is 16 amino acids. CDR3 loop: CASSFRAGNMNTEAFF. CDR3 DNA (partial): TGTGCCAGCAGTTTCAGGGCAGGGAACATGAACACTGAA.

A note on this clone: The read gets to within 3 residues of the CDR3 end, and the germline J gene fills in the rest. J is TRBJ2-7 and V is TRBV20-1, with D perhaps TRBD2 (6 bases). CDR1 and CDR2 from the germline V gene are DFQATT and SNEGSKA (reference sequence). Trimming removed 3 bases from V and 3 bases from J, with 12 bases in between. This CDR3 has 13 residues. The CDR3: CSARIGTGYEQYF. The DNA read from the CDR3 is TGCAGTGCTAGGATCGGGACTGGCTACGAG.

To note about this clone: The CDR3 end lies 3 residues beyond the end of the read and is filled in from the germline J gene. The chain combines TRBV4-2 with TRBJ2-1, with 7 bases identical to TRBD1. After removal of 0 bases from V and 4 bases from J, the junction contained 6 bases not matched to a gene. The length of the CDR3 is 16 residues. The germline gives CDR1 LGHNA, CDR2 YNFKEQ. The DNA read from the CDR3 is TGTGCCAGCAGCCAAGACGAGGGGGCTGTATACAATGAG. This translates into CASSQDEGAVYNE. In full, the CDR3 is CASSQDEGAVYNEQFF.

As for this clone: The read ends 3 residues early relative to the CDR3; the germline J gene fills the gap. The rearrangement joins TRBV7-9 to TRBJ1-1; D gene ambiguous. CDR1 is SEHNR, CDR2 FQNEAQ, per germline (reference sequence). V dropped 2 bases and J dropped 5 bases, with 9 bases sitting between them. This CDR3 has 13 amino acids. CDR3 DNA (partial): TGTGCCAGCAGCTTATCGGGCGGGACTGAA. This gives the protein CASSLSGGTE. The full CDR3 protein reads CASSLSGGTEAFF.

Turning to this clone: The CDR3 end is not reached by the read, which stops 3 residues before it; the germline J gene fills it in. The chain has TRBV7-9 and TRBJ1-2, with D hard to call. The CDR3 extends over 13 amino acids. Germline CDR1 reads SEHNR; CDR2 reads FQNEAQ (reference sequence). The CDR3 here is CASSLLTSYDYTF. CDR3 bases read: TGTGCCAGCAGCCTCCTTACATCTTACGAC.

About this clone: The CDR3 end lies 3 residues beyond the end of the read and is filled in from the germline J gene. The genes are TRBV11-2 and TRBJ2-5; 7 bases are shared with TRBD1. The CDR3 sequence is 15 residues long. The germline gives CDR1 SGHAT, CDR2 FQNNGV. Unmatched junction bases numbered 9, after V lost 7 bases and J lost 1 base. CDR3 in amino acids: CASTSVTGSQETQYF. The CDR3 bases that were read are TGTGCCAGCACCTCGGTGACAGGGTCCCAAGAGACC.

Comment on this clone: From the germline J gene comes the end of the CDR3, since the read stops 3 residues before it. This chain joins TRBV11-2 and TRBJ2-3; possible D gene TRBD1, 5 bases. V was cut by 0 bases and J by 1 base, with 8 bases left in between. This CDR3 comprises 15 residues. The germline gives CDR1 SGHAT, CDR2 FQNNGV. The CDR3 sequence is CASSLDRQRTDTQYF. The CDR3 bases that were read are TGTGCCAGCAGCTTAGATAGACAGCGCACAGATACG.

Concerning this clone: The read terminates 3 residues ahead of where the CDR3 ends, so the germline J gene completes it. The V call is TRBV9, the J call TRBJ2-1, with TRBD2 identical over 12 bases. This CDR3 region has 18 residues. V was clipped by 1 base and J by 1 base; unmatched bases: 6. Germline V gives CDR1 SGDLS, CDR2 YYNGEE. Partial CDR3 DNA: TGTGCCAGCAGCGTACTAGCGGGGGGGAAGTTATCCTACAATGAG. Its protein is CASSVLAGGKLSYNE. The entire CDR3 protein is CASSVLAGGKLSYNEQFF.